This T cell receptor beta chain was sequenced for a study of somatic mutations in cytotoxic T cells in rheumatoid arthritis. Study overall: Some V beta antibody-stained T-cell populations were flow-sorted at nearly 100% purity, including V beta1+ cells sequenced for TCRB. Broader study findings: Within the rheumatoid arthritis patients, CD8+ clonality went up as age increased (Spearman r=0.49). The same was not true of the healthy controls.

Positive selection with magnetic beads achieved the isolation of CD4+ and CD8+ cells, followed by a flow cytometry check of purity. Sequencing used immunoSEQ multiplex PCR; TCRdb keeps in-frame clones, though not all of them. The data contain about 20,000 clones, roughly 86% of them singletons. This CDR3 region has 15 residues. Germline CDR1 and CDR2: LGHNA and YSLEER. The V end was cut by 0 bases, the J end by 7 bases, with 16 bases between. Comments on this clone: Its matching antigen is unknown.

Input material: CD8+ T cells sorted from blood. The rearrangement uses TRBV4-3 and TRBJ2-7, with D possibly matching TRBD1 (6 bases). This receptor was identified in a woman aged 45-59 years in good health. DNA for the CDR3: TGCGCCAGCAGCCAAGAATTAGGGGGAATGGGGGAGCAGTACTTC. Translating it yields CASSQELGGMGEQYF.